This T cell receptor beta chain was sequenced for a study of OX40 agonist ivuxolimab in advanced cancers. Regarding the research as a whole: The costimulatory receptor OX40 (CD134) was targeted by ivuxolimab, a fully human IgG2 agonistic monoclonal antibody. Intravenous ivuxolimab was administered to patients every 2 weeks at six dose levels: 0.01, 0.1, 0.3, 1.5, 3 and 10 mg/kg. Of the approximately 50 dose-escalation patients, hepatocellular carcinoma was present in some 19, melanoma in roughly 15, renal cell carcinoma in 9 and head and neck cancer in 9. A male proportion of around 80% and a mean age of approximately 55 years, ranging from 23 to 79, were recorded for the dose-escalation cohort. Patients were allowed to have had prior anti-PD-1, anti-PD-L1 or anti-CTLA-4 therapy, and around 43% of the dose-escalation patients had been treated with checkpoint inhibitors. Partial responses were achieved by three dose-escalation patients, of whom one had hepatocellular carcinoma and two had cutaneous melanoma. The purpose of peripheral TCRbeta sequencing was to test whether ivuxolimab changed TCR sequence diversity and led to clonal T-cell expansion. The paper covers the monotherapy dose-escalation part of the phase I ivuxolimab trial, which included N of about 50 patients.

The V end gives up 6 bases and the J end 0 bases, leaving 9 bases in the junction not matched to a gene. The CDR3 has 15 amino acids, counting the end cysteine and phenylalanine. This entry keeps only the CDR3 DNA: 45 bases, framed from base 1. Via the germline V gene, CDR1 is SQVTM and CDR2 ANQGSEA. The trial excluded patients who had a history of autoimmune disease or were on systemic immunosuppression. Peripheral blood for TCR sequencing was drawn from every dose cohort at baseline, at cycle 4 day 1 and at cycle 7 day 1. The samples were taken from a phase I, first-in-human, multicenter, open-label dose-escalation trial of ivuxolimab. The trial enrolled adults with locally advanced or metastatic head and neck squamous cell, hepatocellular, melanoma or renal cell carcinoma. Before TCR sequencing, CD4+ T cells and CD8+ T cells from peripheral blood were sorted into separate populations. Genomic DNA was extracted from sorted cells for sequencing of the TCRbeta CDR3 region. The immunoSEQ Assay was used for sequencing of TCRbeta CDR3 regions. In TCRdb, the immuneACCESS table is reduced to in-frame sequences with V and J assigned. These tables do not hold every clone; where another copy was compared, an unresolved V gene accounts for under half, and the others remain unexplained. This sample comprises 25,000 to 30,000 clones, 80% to 90% of them detected only once. The ten largest clones take up about 30% of the sample.

About this clone: Its binding antigen is unknown. Base qualities are not provided; no much larger clone lies one nucleotide away.

General study outcomes and caveats: In the 0.1-3.0 mg/kg groups, partial responders had among the lowest normalized peripheral clonal expansion, particularly in CD8+ T cells. At doses of 0.1 to 3.0 mg/kg, clonal expansion of both CD4+ and CD8+ blood T cells was observed from baseline to week 6. After ivuxolimab, CD8+ T cells had more expanded clones than CD4+ T cells on average. The antigen specificity of the clonally expanded peripheral T cells was not determined. Low levels of normalized T-cell clonal expansion were also seen in some patients who did not respond.

This sequence uses TRBV29-1 and TRBJ2-7; 9 bases in between match TRBD2. The sample consisted of CD4+ or CD8+ T cells sorted from blood, taken in a trial of the OX40 agonist ivuxolimab. This receptor was identified in an adult with an advanced solid tumor such as melanoma, head and neck, liver or kidney cancer. The CDR3 protein: CSVRGLAGISYEQYF. The nucleotide sequence is TGCAGCGTCAGAGGGCTAGCGGGAATCTCCTACGAGCAGTACTTC.